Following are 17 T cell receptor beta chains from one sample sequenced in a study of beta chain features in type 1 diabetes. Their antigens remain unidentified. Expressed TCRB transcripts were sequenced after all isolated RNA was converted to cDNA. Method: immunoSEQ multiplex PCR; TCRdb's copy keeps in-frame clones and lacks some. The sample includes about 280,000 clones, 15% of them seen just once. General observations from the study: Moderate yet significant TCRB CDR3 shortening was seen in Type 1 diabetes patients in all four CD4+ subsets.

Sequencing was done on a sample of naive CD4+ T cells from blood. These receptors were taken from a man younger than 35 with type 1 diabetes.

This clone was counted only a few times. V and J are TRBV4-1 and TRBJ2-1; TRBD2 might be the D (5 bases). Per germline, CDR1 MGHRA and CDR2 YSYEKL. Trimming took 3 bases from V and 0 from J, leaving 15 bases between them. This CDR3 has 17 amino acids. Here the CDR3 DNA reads TGCGCCAGCAGCCACCCCCCGGGCAGCGGCTCCTACAATGAGCAGTTCTTC. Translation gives CASSHPPGSGSYNEQFF.

The CDR3 reads CASSPQAGGWYNEQFF. CDR3 coding DNA: TGTGCCAGCTCACCCCAAGCGGGAGGCTGGTACAATGAGCAGTTCTTC. V and J are TRBV18 and TRBJ2-1, with 9 nucleotides matching TRBD2. This CDR3 spans 16 amino acids. Trimming took 3 bases from V and 4 from J; bases not matched to a gene: 7. The germline V gene encodes CDR1 KGHSH and CDR2 LQKENI. The whole variable domain, remainder taken from reference TRBV18 and TRBJ2-1, is NAGVMQNPRHLVRRRGQEARLRCSPMKGHSHVYWYRQLPEEGLKFMVYLQKENIIDESGMPKERFSAEFPKEGPSILRIQQVVRGDSAAYFCASSPQAGGWYNEQFFGPGTRLTVL.

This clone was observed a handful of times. This CDR3 is CASSLEGGAADTQYF. The CDR3 DNA sequence: TGTGCCAGCAGCTTAGAGGGCGGGGCCGCGGATACGCAGTATTTT. The chain combines TRBV7-2 with TRBJ2-3, with D maybe TRBD2 (6 bases). Per the germline V gene, CDR1 is SGHTA and CDR2 is FQGNSA. The CDR3 is 15 residues long. With 1 base removed from V and 6 bases from J, the gap between germline ends came to 14 bases.

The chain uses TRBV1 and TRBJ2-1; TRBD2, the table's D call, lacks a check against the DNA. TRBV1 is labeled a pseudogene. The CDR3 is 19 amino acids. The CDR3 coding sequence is TGCACCAGCAGCCAAGAAGGGACTAGCGGGGGGGCCCCTAAGAATGAGCAGTTCTTC. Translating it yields CTSSQEGTSGGAPKNEQFF.

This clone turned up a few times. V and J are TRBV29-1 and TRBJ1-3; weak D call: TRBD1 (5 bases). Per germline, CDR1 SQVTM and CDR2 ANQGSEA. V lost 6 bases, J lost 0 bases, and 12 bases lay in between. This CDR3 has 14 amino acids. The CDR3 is CSVKGILSGNTIYF. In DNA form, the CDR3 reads TGCAGCGTGAAGGGGATCCTCTCTGGAAACACCATATATTTT.

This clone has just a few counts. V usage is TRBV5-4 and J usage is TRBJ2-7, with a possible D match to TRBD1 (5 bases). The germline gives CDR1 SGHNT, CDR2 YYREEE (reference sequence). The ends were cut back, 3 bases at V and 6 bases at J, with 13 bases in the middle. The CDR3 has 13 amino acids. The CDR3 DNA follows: TGTGCCAGCAGCTCCAGGGATCCTCTCGAGCAGTACTTC. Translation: CASSSRDPLEQYF.

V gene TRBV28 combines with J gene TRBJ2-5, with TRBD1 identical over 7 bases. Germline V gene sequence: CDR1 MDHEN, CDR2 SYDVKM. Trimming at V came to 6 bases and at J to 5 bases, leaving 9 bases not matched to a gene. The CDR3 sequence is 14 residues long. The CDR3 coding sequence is TGTGCCAGCAGCTCCCCGACAGGGCGGGAGACCCAGTACTTC. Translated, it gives CASSSPTGRETQYF.

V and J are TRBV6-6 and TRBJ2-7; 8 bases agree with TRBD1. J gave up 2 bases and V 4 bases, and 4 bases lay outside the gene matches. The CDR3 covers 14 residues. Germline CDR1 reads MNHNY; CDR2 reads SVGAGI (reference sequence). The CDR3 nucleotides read TGTGCCAGCAGTTTAGGACAGGGCCCCTACGAGCAGTACTTC. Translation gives CASSLGQGPYEQYF.

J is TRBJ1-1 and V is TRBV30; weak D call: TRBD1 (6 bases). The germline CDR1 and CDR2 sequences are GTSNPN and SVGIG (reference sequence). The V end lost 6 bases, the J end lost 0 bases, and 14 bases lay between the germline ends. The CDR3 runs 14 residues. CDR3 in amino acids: CACPQGSMNTEAFF. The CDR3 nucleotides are TGTGCCTGCCCCCAGGGGAGCATGAACACTGAAGCTTTCTTT.

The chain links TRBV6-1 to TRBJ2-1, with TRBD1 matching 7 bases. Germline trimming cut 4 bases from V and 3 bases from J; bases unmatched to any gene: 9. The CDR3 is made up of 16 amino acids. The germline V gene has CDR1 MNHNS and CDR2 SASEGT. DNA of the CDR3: TGTGCCAGCAGTGGGACAAGGGGGCAGTACTACAATGAGCAGTTCTTC. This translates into CASSGTRGQYYNEQFF.

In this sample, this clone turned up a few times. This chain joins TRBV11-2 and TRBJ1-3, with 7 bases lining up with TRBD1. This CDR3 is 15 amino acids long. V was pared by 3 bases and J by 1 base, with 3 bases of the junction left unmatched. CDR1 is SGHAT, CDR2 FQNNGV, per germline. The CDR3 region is CASSFDRVSGNTIYF. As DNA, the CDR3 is TGTGCCAGCAGCTTCGACAGGGTTTCTGGAAACACCATATATTTT.

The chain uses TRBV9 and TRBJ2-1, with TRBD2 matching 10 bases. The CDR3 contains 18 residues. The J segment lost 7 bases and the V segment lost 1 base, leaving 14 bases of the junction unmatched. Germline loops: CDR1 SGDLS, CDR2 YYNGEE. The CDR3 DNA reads TGTGCCAGCAGCGTACCGACTCGAGGTAGCGGGAGGACAAATGAGCAGTTCTTC. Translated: CASSVPTRGSGRTNEQFF.

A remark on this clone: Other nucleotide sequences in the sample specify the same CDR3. The CDR3 coding sequence is TGTGCCAGCAGCGTGGGCCTGAGCACAGATACGCAGTATTTT. This codes for CASSVGLSTDTQYF. V is TRBV9 and J is TRBJ2-3; unclear D gene. From germline, CDR1 is SGDLS and CDR2 YYNGEE. Trimming took off 2 bases at V and 0 bases at J, with 7 bases between the two ends. The CDR3 contains 14 residues.

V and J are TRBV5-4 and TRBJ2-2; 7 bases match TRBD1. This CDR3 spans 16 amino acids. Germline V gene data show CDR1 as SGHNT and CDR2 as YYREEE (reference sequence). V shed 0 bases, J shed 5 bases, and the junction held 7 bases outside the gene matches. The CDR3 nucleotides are TGTGCCAGCAGCTTGGCGACAGGGAGTAGGACCGGGGAGCTGTTTTTT. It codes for CASSLATGSRTGELFF.

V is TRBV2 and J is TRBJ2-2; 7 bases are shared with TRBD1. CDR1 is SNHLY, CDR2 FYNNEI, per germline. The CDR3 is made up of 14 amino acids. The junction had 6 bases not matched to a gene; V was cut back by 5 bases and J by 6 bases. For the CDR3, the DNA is TGTGCCAGCAGTAAGGAGACAGGGCCCGGGGAGCTGTTTTTT. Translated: CASSKETGPGELFF.

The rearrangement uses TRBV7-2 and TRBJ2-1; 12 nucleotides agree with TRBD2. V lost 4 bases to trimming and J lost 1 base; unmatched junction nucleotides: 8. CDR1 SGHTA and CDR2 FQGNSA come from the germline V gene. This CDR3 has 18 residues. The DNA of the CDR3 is TGTGCCAGCAGCTATCTAGCGGGAGGGGCGGTGTCCTACAATGAGCAGTTCTTC. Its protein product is CASSYLAGGAVSYNEQFF. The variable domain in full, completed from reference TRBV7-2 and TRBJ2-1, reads GAGVSQSPSNKVTEKGKDVELRCDPISGHTALYWYRQSLGQGLEFLIYFQGNSAPDKSGLPSDRFSAERTGGSVSTLTIQRTQQEDSAVYLCASSYLAGGAVSYNEQFFGPGTRLTVL.

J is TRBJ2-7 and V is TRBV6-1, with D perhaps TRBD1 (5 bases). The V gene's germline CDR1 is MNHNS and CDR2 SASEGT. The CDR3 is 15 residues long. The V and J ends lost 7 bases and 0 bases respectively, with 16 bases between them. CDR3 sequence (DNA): TGTGCCAGCAAACCAGGGCGTGTGCACTCCTACGAGCAGTACTTC. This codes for CASKPGRVHSYEQYF.